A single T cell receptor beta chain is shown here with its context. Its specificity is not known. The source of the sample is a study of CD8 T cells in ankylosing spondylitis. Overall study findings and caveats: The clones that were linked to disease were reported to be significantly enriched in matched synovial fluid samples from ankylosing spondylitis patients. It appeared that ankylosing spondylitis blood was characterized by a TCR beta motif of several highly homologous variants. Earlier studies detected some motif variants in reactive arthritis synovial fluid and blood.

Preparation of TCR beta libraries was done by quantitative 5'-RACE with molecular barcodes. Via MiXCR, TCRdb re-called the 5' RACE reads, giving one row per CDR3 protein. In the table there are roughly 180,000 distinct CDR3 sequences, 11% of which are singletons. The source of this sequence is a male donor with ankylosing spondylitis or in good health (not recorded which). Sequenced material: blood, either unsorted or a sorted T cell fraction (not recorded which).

This CDR3 is CASSQTREAYEQYF. Here the CDR3 DNA reads TGTGCCAGCAGCCAAACGCGGGAAGCCTACGAGCAGTACTTC. This chain uses TRBV3-1 with TRBJ2-7; tentative D call: TRBD2 (6 bases). This CDR3 is built from 14 residues. Trimming cost V 2 bases and J 2 bases, with 10 bases left between them. Germline V CDR1 and CDR2: LGHDT, YNNKEL (reference sequence).